These T cell receptor beta chains were read from a single sample in a study of blood T cell repertoires in COVID-19. Clones were read by immunoSEQ multiplex PCR, and TCRdb kept only the in-frame ones, dropping some. Of some 48,000 clones listed, 75% to 95% are singletons. The specimen was peripheral blood. The receptor source for this set is a man aged 70 or older with acute or convalescent COVID-19. CDR3s include the opening cysteine and the closing phenylalanine or tryptophan. The D gene is left open where the match is weak. Clone size is not always given. Where it is, it says once, few, many or a class for expanded clones.

v_call	d_call	j_call	cdr3_length	clone_size	cdr3_aa	cdr3_nt
TRBV27	-	TRBJ1-4	16	-	CASSFRRADLNEKLFF	TGTGCCAGCAGCTTCAGGAGGGCCGACCTAAATGAAAAACTGTTTTTT
TRBV6-5	TRBD1	TRBJ2-7	15	-	CASRKRQGVTEEQYF	TGTGCCAGCCGTAAACGACAGGGGGTAACGGAAGAGCAGTACTTC
TRBV13	-	TRBJ1-1	15	-	CASSVKTGLNTEAFF	TGTGCCAGCAGCGTAAAGACAGGCTTGAACACTGAAGCTTTCTTT
TRBV6-1	TRBD1	TRBJ2-2	15	once	CASSETDRGSGELFF	TGTGCCAGCAGTGAAACTGACAGGGGGTCCGGGGAGCTGTTTTTT
TRBV5-5	TRBD1	TRBJ1-2	15	-	CASEAWTGRGYGYTF	TGTGCCAGCGAGGCTTGGACAGGTAGAGGGTATGGCTACACCTTC
TRBV11-2	TRBD1	TRBJ2-3	15	-	CASTLRDRGADTQYF	TGTGCCAGCACGCTACGGGACAGGGGCGCAGATACGCAGTATTTT
TRBV28	TRBD2	TRBJ2-3	16	once	CASSRAGLGDGDTQYF	TGTGCCAGCAGTCGCGCGGGACTAGGAGACGGAGATACGCAGTATTTT
TRBV29-1	TRBD1	TRBJ2-5	14	-	CSVEDRGTVETQYF	TGCAGCGTTGAGGACAGGGGTACAGTGGAGACCCAGTACTTC
TRBV4-1	-	TRBJ2-2	15	-	CASSRGSTNTGELFF	TGCGCCAGCAGCAGGGGCTCTACGAACACCGGGGAGCTGTTTTTT
TRBV5-6	TRBD1	TRBJ1-6	19	-	CASSRGTGVWSSYNSPLHF	TGTGCCAGCAGCAGAGGGACAGGGGTTTGGAGCTCCTATAATTCACCCCTCCACTTT
TRBV25-1	TRBD1	TRBJ1-5	15	-	CASSPGTGTYQPQHF	TGTGCCAGCAGTCCTGGGACAGGGACGTATCAGCCCCAGCATTTT
TRBV27	TRBD2	TRBJ2-1	15	-	CASSGWGGSYNEQFF	TGTGCCAGCAGTGGGTGGGGGGGCTCCTACAATGAGCAGTTCTTC
TRBV6-2/TRBV6-3	-	TRBJ1-6	16	once	CASSSLDSRNNSPLHF	TGTGCCAGCAGTTCCCTCGACAGCCGAAATAATTCACCCCTCCACTTT
TRBV28	TRBD1	TRBJ2-2	17	-	CASSAPTGTGGPGELFF	TGTGCCAGCAGTGCCCCGACCGGGACAGGGGGACCCGGGGAGCTGTTTTTT
TRBV28	TRBD1	TRBJ1-1	18	few	CASSLSERVQGAPTEAFF	TGTGCCAGCAGTTTATCAGAGAGGGTACAGGGGGCGCCCACTGAAGCTTTCTTT
TRBV6-6	-	TRBJ1-1	17	-	CASSPPHGGGINTEAFF	TGTGCCAGCAGTCCTCCGCATGGCGGGGGGATAAACACTGAAGCTTTCTTT
TRBV9	TRBD1	TRBJ1-3	17	-	CASSDSPGTGAGNTIYF	TGTGCCAGCAGCGACAGTCCCGGGACAGGGGCTGGAAACACCATATATTTT
TRBV7-9	-	TRBJ1-4	15	once	CASSSSGQSNEKLFF	TGTGCCAGCAGCTCAAGTGGGCAATCCAATGAAAAACTGTTTTTT
TRBV5-4	TRBD1	TRBJ1-2	17	-	CASSFGQGRTSYYGYTF	TGTGCCAGCAGCTTTGGACAGGGGAGGACTAGCTACTATGGCTACACCTTC
TRBV6-2/TRBV6-3	-	TRBJ1-2	15	-	CASSYSKAGNYGYTF	TGTGCCAGCAGTTACTCGAAGGCAGGGAACTATGGCTACACCTTC
TRBV14	TRBD2	TRBJ2-3	18	-	CASSPRRGGTRGTDTQYF	TGTGCCAGCAGCCCTCGGCGCGGGGGGACGAGGGGCACAGATACGCAGTATTTT
TRBV6-5	TRBD1	TRBJ1-2	15	-	CASSPRQGSYYGYTF	TGTGCCAGCAGCCCACGACAGGGATCCTACTATGGCTACACCTTC
TRBV5-1	-	TRBJ1-5	16	-	CASSLAGPSSNQPQHF	TGCGCCAGCAGCTTGGCAGGTCCCTCTAGCAATCAGCCCCAGCATTTT
TRBV7-3	TRBD2	TRBJ2-5	15	-	CASSSLAGGRETQYF	TGTGCCAGCAGCTCCCTAGCGGGGGGGCGAGAGACCCAGTACTTC